Following are 7 T cell receptor beta chains from one sample sequenced in a study of OX40 agonist ivuxolimab in advanced cancers. Produced via immunoSEQ multiplex PCR; TCRdb's table is partial and in-frame only. Among approximately 98,000 clones, under 85% were seen once, and the ten largest hold less than 6%. The material sequenced was CD4+ or CD8+ T cells sorted from blood, taken in a trial of the OX40 agonist ivuxolimab. The receptors originated from an adult with an advanced solid tumor such as melanoma, head and neck, liver or kidney cancer.

Here the CDR3 DNA reads TGCGCCAGCAGCCGACTCGGGGCAGCTACAACAGATACGCAGTATTTT. This encodes CASSRLGAATTDTQYF. V is TRBV10-2 and J is TRBJ2-3, with D perhaps given as TRBD1 or TRBD2 (5 bases each). V was trimmed by 6 bases and J by 3 bases, leaving 19 bases between them. The CDR3 length is 16 residues. CDR1 is WSHSY, CDR2 SAAADI, per germline.

The CDR3 sequence: CASSLAYKRKGNYEQYF. The CDR3 region has the DNA TGTGCCAGCAGCTTAGCGTATAAGAGGAAGGGAAACTACGAGCAGTACTTC. The chain couples TRBV7-2 to TRBJ2-7; D is uncertain. This CDR3 is 17 amino acids long. Trimming pared 0 bases from V and 3 bases from J, leaving 18 bases between. Germline loops: CDR1 SGHTA, CDR2 FQGNSA.

This chain links TRBV19 with TRBJ1-4, with 7 bases that match TRBD1. The CDR3 is 18 residues long. Germline V gene data show CDR1 as LNHDA and CDR2 as SQIVND (reference sequence). V shed 3 bases, J shed 0 bases, and the junction held 10 bases outside the gene matches. The CDR3 DNA is TGTGCCAGTAGTATCGGTGCGGACAGGCGCTCAACTAATGAAAAACTGTTTTTT. Its protein product is CASSIGADRRSTNEKLFF.

The chain uses TRBV7-9 and TRBJ1-5; D possibly corresponds to TRBD1 (5 bases). The CDR3 has 13 residues. Germline V gene sequence: CDR1 SEHNR, CDR2 FQNEAQ (reference sequence). V lost 7 bases, J lost 8 bases, and 15 bases lay in between. CDR3 nucleotide sequence: TGTGCCAGCACCCGGGAGGGGTCGGAGCCCCAGCATTTT. This sequence encodes CASTREGSEPQHF.

The genes are TRBV7-8 and TRBJ2-3; 9 bases match TRBD2. CDR3 length: 16 amino acids. Losses at the gene ends were 4 bases for V and 2 bases for J; bases not matched to a gene: 7. CDR1 SGHVS and CDR2 FQNEAQ come from the germline V gene. CDR3 bases: TGTGCCAGCAGCTCTTTAGCGGGGGAGATCACAGATACGCAGTATTTT. It yields the protein CASSSLAGEITDTQYF.

This clone was picked up a small number of times. The chain employs TRBV30 and TRBJ1-5; D unresolved. Germline V gene lookup returns CDR1 GTSNPN and CDR2 SVGIG (reference sequence). V was cut by 0 bases and J by 7 bases, with 10 bases left in between. There are 13 residues in the CDR3. As DNA, the CDR3 is TGTGCCTGGAGTGTGGCTGAGGGACAGCCCCAGCATTTT. Residues: CAWSVAEGQPQHF. The whole variable domain, remainder taken from reference TRBV30 and TRBJ1-5, is SQTIHQWPATLVQPVGSPLSLECTVEGTSNPNLYWYRQAAGRGLQLLFYSVGIGQISSEVPQNLSASRPQDRQFILSSKKLLLSDSGFYLCAWSVAEGQPQHFGDGTRLSIL.

In its sample, this clone was seen once. CDR3 DNA sequence: TGTGCCAGCAGCTTCCCAGGGTTGGGGGAGACCCAGTACTTC. It encodes CASSFPGLGETQYF. The chain joins TRBV5-6 to TRBJ2-5; weak D call: TRBD1 (5 bases). Between the trimmed V and J ends, which lost 2 bases and 5 bases, there was a span of 13 bases. The CDR3 is 14 residues long. From germline, CDR1 is SGHDT and CDR2 YYEEEE.